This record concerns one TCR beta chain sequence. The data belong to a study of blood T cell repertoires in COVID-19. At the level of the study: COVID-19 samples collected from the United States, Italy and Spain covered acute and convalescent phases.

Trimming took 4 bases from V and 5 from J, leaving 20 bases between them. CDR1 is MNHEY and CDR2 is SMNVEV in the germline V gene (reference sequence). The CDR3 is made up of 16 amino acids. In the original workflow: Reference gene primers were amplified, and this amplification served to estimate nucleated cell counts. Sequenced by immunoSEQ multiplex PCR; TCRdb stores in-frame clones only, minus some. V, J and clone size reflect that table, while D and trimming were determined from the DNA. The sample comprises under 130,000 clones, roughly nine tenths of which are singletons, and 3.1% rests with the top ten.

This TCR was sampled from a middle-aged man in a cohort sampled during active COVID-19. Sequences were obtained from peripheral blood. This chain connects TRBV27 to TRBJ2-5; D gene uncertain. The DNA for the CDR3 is TGTGCCAGCAGTTCTAGGTTAACGCCCGGTCGGGAGACCCAGTACTTC. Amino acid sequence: CASSSRLTPGRETQYF.